The 21 T cell receptor beta chains reported below all come from one sample, sequenced in a study of blood T cell repertoires in COVID-19. Repertoires were generated with immunoSEQ multiplex PCR, while TCRdb's copy carries only in-frame clones and drops some. The table includes over 150,000 clones, approximately 84% detected once. Sequencing was performed on peripheral blood. The receptors here all came from a man aged 65-85 years with active or convalescent COVID-19.

This clone has just one count. Its ends do not fully match the called genes, so a read error is possible. The chain links TRBV3-1 (or the pseudogene TRBV3-2) to TRBJ1-2; 7 bases fit TRBD1. Germline lookup yields CDR1 LGHDT and CDR2 YNNKEL (reference sequence). The CDR3 consists of 11 residues. CDR3 amino acids: CASSLGQSPLF. The CDR3 bases are TGTGCCAGCAGCCTGGGACAGTCCCCGCTCTTC.

The chain employs TRBV11-3 and TRBJ2-2; D ambiguous. The CDR3 spans 14 residues. The V and J ends lost 1 base and 4 bases respectively, with 7 bases between them. Per the germline V gene, CDR1 is SGHNT and CDR2 is YENEEA. The CDR3 region has the DNA TGTGCCAGCAGCTTAGGGGCTACCACCGGGGAGCTGTTTTTT. Protein: CASSLGATTGELFF.

The chain is built from TRBV5-1 and TRBJ1-4, with D hard to call. Germline CDR1 SGHRS, CDR2 YFSETQ. This CDR3 region has 15 residues. V lost 4 bases to trimming and J lost 0 bases, with 10 bases between them. CDR3 DNA: TGCGCCAGCAGCCCCACAGCCGCAACTAATGAAAAACTGTTTTTT. Its translation is CASSPTAATNEKLFF.

The gene calls are TRBV15 and TRBJ2-3, with 11 positions matching TRBD2. Germline assignment: CDR1 LNHNV and CDR2 YYDKDF (reference sequence). This CDR3 contains 15 residues. V dropped 11 bases and J dropped 5; count of bases not matched to a gene: 12. The CDR3 bases are TGTGCCTCCTCCCCGAGGCTAGCGGGGGGAGATACGCAGTATTTT. The encoded protein is CASSPRLAGGDTQYF.

The CDR3 region has the DNA TGTGCCAGCAGCCCTATACAGGGGGCGAGGACTGAAGCTTTCTTT. Its translation: CASSPIQGARTEAFF. The rearrangement uses TRBV3-1 (or the pseudogene TRBV3-2) and TRBJ1-1; 9 positions match TRBD1. The CDR3 spans 15 residues. V was pared by 4 bases and J by 5 bases, with 8 bases of the junction left unmatched. CDR1 is LGHDT, CDR2 YNNKEL, per germline (reference sequence).

V and J are TRBV18 and TRBJ2-7; D may be TRBD2 (6 bases). CDR3 length: 14 amino acids. Germline assignment: CDR1 KGHSH and CDR2 LQKENI. V lost 3 bases and J lost 2, with 11 bases in between. The CDR3 DNA reads TGTGCCAGCTCACCCGGGACTGTTACCTACGAGCAGTACTTC. Translation gives CASSPGTVTYEQYF. Combining the CDR3 with reference TRBV18 and TRBJ2-7 gives the whole variable domain NAGVMQNPRHLVRRRGQEARLRCSPMKGHSHVYWYRQLPEEGLKFMVYLQKENIIDESGMPKERFSAEFPKEGPSILRIQQVVRGDSAAYFCASSPGTVTYEQYFGPGTRLTVT.

This clone was counted a single time. The V and J genes are TRBV10-1 and TRBJ2-3, with D possibly being TRBD2 (5 bases). Trimming took 0 bases from V and 6 from J, leaving 10 bases between them. The germline V gene encodes CDR1 WNHNN and CDR2 SYGVQD (reference sequence). The CDR3 spans 14 residues. This CDR3 is CASSESPPGDTQYF. CDR3 bases: TGCGCCAGCAGTGAGTCCCCCCCGGGGGATACGCAGTATTTT.

The rearrangement joins TRBV30 to TRBJ1-1; no reliable D call. Germline loops: CDR1 GTSNPN, CDR2 SVGIG (reference sequence). Trimming cost V 0 bases and J 11 bases, with 19 bases left between them. The CDR3 has 14 residues. The CDR3 is CAWSVHVARGWAFF. The CDR3 bases are TGTGCCTGGAGTGTACATGTGGCTCGAGGGTGGGCTTTCTTT.

This sequence joins TRBV2 and TRBJ1-1, with D possibly matching TRBD1 (5 bases). The CDR3 is 13 residues long. V gave up 7 bases and J gave up 0 bases, with 9 bases separating them. The germline V gene has CDR1 SNHLY and CDR2 FYNNEI. The CDR3 here is CASIYRMNTEAFF. The CDR3 DNA is TGTGCCAGCATTTACAGGATGAACACTGAAGCTTTCTTT. Using reference TRBV2 and TRBJ1-1 for the parts outside the CDR3, the full variable domain is EPEVTQTPSHQVTQMGQEVILRCVPISNHLYFYWYRQILGQKVEFLVSFYNNEISEKSEIFDDQFSVERPDGSNFTLKIRSTKLEDSAMYFCASIYRMNTEAFFGQGTRLTVV.

The CDR3 reads CASSLRTGDGYTF. DNA for the CDR3: TGTGCCAGCAGCTTAAGGACAGGGGACGGCTACACCTTC. The chain carries TRBV7-2 and TRBJ1-2; TRBD1 aligns across 9 bases. The CDR3 totals 13 residues. With V trimmed by 2 bases and J by 8 bases, 3 bases remained unmatched. Germline values: CDR1 SGHTA, CDR2 FQGNSA.

This clone appeared a single time. V is TRBV19 and J is TRBJ1-6; tentatively, D is TRBD1 (6 bases). Trimming took off 9 bases at V and 9 bases at J, with 15 bases between the two ends. Germline CDR1 LNHDA, CDR2 SQIVND (reference sequence). The CDR3 spans 13 residues. CDR3 amino acids: CASNNRDGSPLHF. The CDR3 nucleotides read TGTGCCAGCAACAACAGGGACGGTTCACCCCTCCACTTT.

The J gene is TRBJ1-5, the V gene TRBV19, with 8 bases identical to TRBD1. The ends lost 9 bases at V and 10 bases at J; junction bases unmatched: 11. The germline V gene encodes CDR1 LNHDA and CDR2 SQIVND (reference sequence). The CDR3 length is 13 residues. This chain's CDR3 is CASADRGSLPQHF. In DNA, the CDR3 is TGTGCCAGCGCCGACAGGGGATCTCTCCCCCAGCATTTT.

The CDR3 DNA follows: TGTGCCAGCAGCTTAGCGCCTCAGGGCCGGTATGAGCAGTTCTTC. Translated: CASSLAPQGRYEQFF. The chain is built from TRBV7-2 and TRBJ2-1; possibly TRBD1 for D (5 bases). CDR1 and CDR2 from the germline V gene are SGHTA and FQGNSA. Deletions cut 0 bases from V and 8 bases from J, with 14 bases between. The CDR3 loop spans 15 amino acids.

The rearrangement links TRBV6-1 to TRBJ1-2, with no clear D. This CDR3 has 12 amino acids. Between the trimmed V and J ends, which lost 3 bases and 4 bases, there was a span of 6 bases. Germline-derived CDR1 and CDR2 are MNHNS and SASEGT. The CDR3 sequence is CASSEALYGYTF. CDR3 in DNA: TGTGCCAGCAGTGAGGCCCTCTATGGCTACACCTTC.

The CDR3 nucleotides are TGTGCCAGCAGCTTGAGGAATCAGGGCTGGAATGGCTACACCTTC. This gives the protein CASSLRNQGWNGYTF. The V gene is TRBV5-4, the J gene TRBJ1-2; possible D gene TRBD1, 5 bases. Germline CDR1 SGHNT, CDR2 YYREEE (reference sequence). V lost 1 base to trimming and J lost 6 bases, with 16 bases between them. The CDR3 covers 15 residues.

In this sample, this clone turned up once. This rearrangement joins TRBV7-2 to TRBJ1-2; possibly TRBD1 for D (6 bases). Germline V gene sequence: CDR1 SGHTA, CDR2 FQGNSA. Trimming removed 4 bases at V and 4 bases at J, with 19 bases between. This CDR3 has 16 amino acids. The CDR3 sequence is CASSYAGTSGAYGYTF. The CDR3, as DNA: TGTGCCAGCAGCTATGCCGGGACAAGTGGTGCCTATGGCTACACCTTC.

The chain joins TRBV30 to TRBJ1-1; D perhaps matches TRBD1 (5 bases). CDR3 length equals 12 residues. Germline values: CDR1 GTSNPN, CDR2 SVGIG (reference sequence). Trimming shortened V by 8 bases and J by 6 bases, and 16 bases separated the two germline ends. The CDR3 loop is CATGGVPAEAFF. The CDR3 bases are TGTGCCACGGGGGGGGTCCCCGCTGAAGCTTTCTTT.

The chain combines TRBV7-2 with TRBJ1-1; D is ambiguous. The CDR3 sequence is 12 residues long. The germline V and J ends were trimmed by 5 bases and 7 bases, with 11 bases remaining between them. Germline loops: CDR1 SGHTA, CDR2 FQGNSA. CDR3 sequence reads: CASSRYNYEAFF. For the CDR3, the DNA is TGTGCCAGCAGCCGTTACAACTATGAAGCTTTCTTT.

The chain links TRBV12-3 or TRBV12-4 to TRBJ2-2; the D is unclear. V was shortened by 10 bases and J by 1 base, with 10 bases between the two germline ends. The length of the CDR3 is 13 residues. The CDR3 is CATQTLNTGELFF. CDR3 sequence (DNA): TGTGCCACCCAGACACTGAACACCGGGGAGCTGTTTTTT.

This rearrangement joins TRBV28 to TRBJ2-3; D gene ambiguous. This CDR3 has 14 amino acids. V lost 3 bases, J lost 3 bases, and 10 bases lay in between. CDR1 and CDR2 (germline): MDHEN, SYDVKM. The CDR3 here is CASSFVAGTDTQYF. The CDR3 region has the DNA TGTGCCAGCAGTTTTGTGGCCGGGACAGATACGCAGTATTTT.

The chain links TRBV19 to TRBJ1-2; D is unclear. The V and J ends lost 7 bases and 1 base respectively, with 19 bases between them. This CDR3 comprises 16 residues. Per germline, CDR1 LNHDA and CDR2 SQIVND (reference sequence). CDR3 residues: CASTQQTGRYNYGYTF. The CDR3 coding sequence is TGTGCCAGTACCCAGCAAACGGGTCGATATAACTATGGCTACACCTTC.